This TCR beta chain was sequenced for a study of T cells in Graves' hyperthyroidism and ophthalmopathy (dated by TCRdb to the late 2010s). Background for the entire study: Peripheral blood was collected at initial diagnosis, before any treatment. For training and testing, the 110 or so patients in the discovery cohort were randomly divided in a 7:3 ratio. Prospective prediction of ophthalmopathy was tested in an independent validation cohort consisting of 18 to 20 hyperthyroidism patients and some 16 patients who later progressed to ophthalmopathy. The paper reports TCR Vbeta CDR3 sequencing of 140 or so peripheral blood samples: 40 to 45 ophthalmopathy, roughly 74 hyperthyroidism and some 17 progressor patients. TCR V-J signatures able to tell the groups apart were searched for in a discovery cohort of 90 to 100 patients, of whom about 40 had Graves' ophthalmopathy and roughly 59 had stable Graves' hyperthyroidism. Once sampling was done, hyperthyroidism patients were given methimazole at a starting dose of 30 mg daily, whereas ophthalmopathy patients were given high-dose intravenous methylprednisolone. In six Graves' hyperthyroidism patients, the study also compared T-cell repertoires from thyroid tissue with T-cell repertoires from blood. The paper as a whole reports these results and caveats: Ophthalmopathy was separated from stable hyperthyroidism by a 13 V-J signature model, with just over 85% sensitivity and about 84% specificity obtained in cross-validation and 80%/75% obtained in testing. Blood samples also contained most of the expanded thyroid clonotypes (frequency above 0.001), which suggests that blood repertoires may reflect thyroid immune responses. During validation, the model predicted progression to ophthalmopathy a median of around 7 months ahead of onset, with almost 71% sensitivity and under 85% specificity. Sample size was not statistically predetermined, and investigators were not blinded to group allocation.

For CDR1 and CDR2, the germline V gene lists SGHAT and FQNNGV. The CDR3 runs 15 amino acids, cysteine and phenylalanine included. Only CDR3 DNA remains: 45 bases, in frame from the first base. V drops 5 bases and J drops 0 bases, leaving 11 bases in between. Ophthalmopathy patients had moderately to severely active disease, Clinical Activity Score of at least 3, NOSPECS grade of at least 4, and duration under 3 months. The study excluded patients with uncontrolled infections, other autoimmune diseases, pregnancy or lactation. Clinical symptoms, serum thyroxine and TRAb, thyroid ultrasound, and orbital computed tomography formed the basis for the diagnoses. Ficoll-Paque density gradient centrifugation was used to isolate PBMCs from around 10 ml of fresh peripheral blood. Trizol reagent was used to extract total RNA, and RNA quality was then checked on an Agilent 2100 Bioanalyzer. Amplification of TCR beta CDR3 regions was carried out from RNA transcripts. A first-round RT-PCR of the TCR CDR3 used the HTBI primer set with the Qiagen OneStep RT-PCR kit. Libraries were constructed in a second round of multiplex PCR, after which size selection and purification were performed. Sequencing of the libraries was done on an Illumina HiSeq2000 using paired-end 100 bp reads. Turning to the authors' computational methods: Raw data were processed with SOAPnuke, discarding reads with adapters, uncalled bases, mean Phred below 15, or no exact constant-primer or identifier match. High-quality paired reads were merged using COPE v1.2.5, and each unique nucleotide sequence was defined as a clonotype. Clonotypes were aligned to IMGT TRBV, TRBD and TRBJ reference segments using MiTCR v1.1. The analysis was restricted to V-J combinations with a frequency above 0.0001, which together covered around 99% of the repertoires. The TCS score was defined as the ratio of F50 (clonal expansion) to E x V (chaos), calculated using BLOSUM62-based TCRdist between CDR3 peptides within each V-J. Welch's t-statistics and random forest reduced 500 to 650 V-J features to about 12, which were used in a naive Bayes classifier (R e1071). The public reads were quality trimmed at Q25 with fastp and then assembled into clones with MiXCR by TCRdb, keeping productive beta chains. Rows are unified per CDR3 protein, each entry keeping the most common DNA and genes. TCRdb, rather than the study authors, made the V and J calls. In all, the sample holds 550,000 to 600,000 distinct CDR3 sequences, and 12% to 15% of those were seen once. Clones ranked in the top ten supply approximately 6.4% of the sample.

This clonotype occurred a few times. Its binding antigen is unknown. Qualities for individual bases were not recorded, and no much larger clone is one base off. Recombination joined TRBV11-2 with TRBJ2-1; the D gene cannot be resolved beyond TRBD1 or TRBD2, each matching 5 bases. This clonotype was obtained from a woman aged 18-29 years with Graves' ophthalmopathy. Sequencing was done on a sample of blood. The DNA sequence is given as TGTGCCAGCAGCCCTGAGGGGAGCTCCTACAATGAGCAGTTCTTC. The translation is CASSPEGSSYNEQFF.